The source of this T cell receptor beta chain is a study of cytomegalovirus exposure and HLA in healthy donors. V was pared by 4 bases and J by 3 bases, with 2 bases of the junction left unmatched. The germline gives CDR1 SGHRS, CDR2 YFSETQ. The CDR3 runs 13 residues. The assay was immunoSEQ multiplex PCR, and TCRdb's table has in-frame clones only and misses some. The table includes roughly 190,000 clones, approximately 85% detected once. Study outcomes and limitations: Cytomegalovirus status, reportedly, was diagnosed with high specificity and sensitivity by the classifier.

Points on this clone: The target antigen is unknown.

The sequence came from a woman aged 18-29 years in good health and CMV-seronegative. This chain uses TRBV5-1 with TRBJ2-7; the match to TRBD1 covers 9 bases. The sequenced material came from PBMCs. The DNA for the CDR3 is TGCGCCAGCAGCCGGGACAGGGACTACGAGCAGTACTTC. The encoded protein is CASSRDRDYEQYF.